This T cell receptor (beta chain) came from a study of CD8+ T cells in alopecia areata. Study findings and constraints: Lesional scalp, notably in alopecia totalis/universalis, had clonality above that of normal scalp.

V dropped 1 base and J dropped 7; count of bases not matched to a gene: 12. Looked up from germline, CDR1 is SQVTM and CDR2 is ANQGSEA. The CDR3 loop spans 16 amino acids. Of note for this clone: Antigen specificity is unknown.

As to treatment: oral pan-JAK inhibitor, 5-10 mg twice daily. Alopecia areata patients had lesional scalp punch biopsies and peripheral blood taken from them. RNA was isolated and reverse transcribed to cDNA, the sequencing template. This table comes from immunoSEQ multiplex PCR, and its TCRdb copy is limited to in-frame clones, with some not included. Among approximately 65,000 clones listed, roughly 46% were seen once. The receptor was isolated from a human donor with alopecia areata. Sequencing was performed on CD8+ T cells sorted from blood, taken around week 37, from a patient treated with tofacitinib. J is TRBJ2-1 and V is TRBV29-1; 8 bases are a match to TRBD1. CDR3 in DNA: TGCAGCGTTGAAGTTCCGCCGGGACAGGTTCCAAATGAGCAGTTCTTC. Its protein is CSVEVPPGQVPNEQFF.